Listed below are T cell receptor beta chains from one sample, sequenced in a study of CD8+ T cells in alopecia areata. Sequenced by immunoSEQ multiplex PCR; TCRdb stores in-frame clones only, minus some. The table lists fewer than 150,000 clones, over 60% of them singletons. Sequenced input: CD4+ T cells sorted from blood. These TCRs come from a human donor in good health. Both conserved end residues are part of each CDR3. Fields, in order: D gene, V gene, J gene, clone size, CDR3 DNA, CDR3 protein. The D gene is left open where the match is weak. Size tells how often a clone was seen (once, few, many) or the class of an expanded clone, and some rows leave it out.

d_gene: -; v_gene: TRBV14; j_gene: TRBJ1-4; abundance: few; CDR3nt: TGTGCCAGCAGCCAAGAACGCAGGGTTGAAAAACTGTTTTTT; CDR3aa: CASSQERRVEKLFF
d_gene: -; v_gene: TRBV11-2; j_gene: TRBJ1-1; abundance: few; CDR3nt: TGTGCCAGCAGCTTAGACACCCTGAACACTGAAGCTTTCTTT; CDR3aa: CASSLDTLNTEAFF
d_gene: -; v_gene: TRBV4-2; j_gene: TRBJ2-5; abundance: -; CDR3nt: TGTGCCAGCAGCACAGTTGACCTCGGGCCGCAAGAGACCCAGTACTTC; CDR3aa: CASSTVDLGPQETQYF
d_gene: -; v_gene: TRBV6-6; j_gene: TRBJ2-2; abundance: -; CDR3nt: TGTGCCAGCAGTGGAGTGGGGGCGGACACCGGGGAGCTGTTTTTT; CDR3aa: CASSGVGADTGELFF
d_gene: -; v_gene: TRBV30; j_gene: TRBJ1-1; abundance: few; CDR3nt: TGTGCCTGGGTCCAATCGGGGAGGGATAACACTGAAGCTTTCTTT; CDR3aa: CAWVQSGRDNTEAFF
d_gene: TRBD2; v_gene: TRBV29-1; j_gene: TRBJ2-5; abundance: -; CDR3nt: TGCAGCGTTGCGGGGGGATGGTACCAAGAGACCCAGTACTTC; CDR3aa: CSVAGGWYQETQYF
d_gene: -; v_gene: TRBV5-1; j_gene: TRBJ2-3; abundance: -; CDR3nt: TGCGCCAGCAGCTTGGAAACGGAGAGATCGCAGTATTTT; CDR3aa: CASSLETERSQYF
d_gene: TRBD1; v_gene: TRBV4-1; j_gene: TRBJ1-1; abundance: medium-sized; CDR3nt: TGCGCCAGCAGCCAACTCGACAGGGGCTACACTGAAGCTTTCTTT; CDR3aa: CASSQLDRGYTEAFF
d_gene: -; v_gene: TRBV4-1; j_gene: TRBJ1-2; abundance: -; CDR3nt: TGCGCCAGCAGCCACCCGAATAACTATGGCTACACCTTC; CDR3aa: CASSHPNNYGYTF
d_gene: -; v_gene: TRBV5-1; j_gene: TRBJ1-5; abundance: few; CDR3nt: TGCGCCAGCAGTTGGGGTAGCAATCAGCCCCAGCATTTT; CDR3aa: CASSWGSNQPQHF
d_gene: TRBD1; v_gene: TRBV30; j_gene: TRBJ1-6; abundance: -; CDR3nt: TGTGCCTCCGATCAGACAGGGGGAAATTCACCCCTCCACTTT; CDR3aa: CASDQTGGNSPLHF
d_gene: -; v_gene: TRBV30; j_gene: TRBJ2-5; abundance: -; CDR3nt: TGTGCCTGGATGTTCCACACAACCCAGTACTTC; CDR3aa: CAWMFHTTQYF
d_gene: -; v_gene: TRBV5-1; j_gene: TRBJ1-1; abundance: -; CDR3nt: TGCGCCAGCAAGGGCCTGACAGGCGACACTGAAGCTTTCTTT; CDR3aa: CASKGLTGDTEAFF
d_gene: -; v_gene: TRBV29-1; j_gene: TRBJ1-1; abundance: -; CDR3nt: TGCAGCGTCCTGCGCGGTGAAGCTTTCTTT; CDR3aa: CSVLRGEAFF
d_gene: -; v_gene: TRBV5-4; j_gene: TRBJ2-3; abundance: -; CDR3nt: TGTGCCAGCAGCGCGGCGGGACTCATCACAGATACGCAGTATTTT; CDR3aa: CASSAAGLITDTQYF
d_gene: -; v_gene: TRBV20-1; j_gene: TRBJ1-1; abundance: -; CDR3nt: TGCAGTGCCCCCTGGGGGCCTGAAGCTTTCTTT; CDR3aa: CSAPWGPEAFF
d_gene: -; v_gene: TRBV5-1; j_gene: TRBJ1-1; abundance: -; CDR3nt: TGCGCCAGCAGCTGGGACCCGGGGACTAAAGGGACTGAAGCTTTCTTT; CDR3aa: CASSWDPGTKGTEAFF
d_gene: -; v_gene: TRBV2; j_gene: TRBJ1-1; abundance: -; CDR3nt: TGTGCCAGCACACGCAGGGGGAACACTGAAGCTTTCTTT; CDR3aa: CASTRRGNTEAFF
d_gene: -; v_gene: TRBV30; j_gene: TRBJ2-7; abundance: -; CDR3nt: TGTGCCTGGATCGCGCGGGGGCTCTCCTACGAGCAGTACTTC; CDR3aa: CAWIARGLSYEQYF
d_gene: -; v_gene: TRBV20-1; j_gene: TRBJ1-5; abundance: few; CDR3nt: TGCAGTGCTGGACCGCCTGAGCCCCAGCATTTT; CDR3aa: CSAGPPEPQHF
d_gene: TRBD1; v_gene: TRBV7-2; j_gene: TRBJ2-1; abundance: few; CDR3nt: TGTGCCAGCAGCTCCCGGACAGGGAGAAACAATGAGCAGTTCTTC; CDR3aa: CASSSRTGRNNEQFF
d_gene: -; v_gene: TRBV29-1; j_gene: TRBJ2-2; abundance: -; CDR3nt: TGCAGCGTTTCACAGAGAAACACCGGGGAGCTGTTTTTT; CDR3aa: CSVSQRNTGELFF
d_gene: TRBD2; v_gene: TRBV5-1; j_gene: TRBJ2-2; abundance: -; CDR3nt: TGCGCCAGCACCGTGACTAGCGGGGTAAACGGGGAGCTGTTTTTT; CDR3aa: CASTVTSGVNGELFF
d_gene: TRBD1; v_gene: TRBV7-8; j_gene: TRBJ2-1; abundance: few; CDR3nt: TGTGCCAGCAGCACGGGACAGGGGTCGGAGGTCAGGTTCTTC; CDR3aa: CASSTGQGSEVRFF
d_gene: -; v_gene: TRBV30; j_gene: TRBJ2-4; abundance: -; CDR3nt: TGTGCCTGGAGGCAGGGGGGGCTGGCCAAAAACATTCAGTACTTC; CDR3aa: CAWRQGGLAKNIQYF
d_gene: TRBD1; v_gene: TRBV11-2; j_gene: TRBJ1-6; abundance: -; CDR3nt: TGTGCCAGCAGCCGTGAGGGGGCTACGTATTCACCCCTCCACTTT; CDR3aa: CASSREGATYSPLHF
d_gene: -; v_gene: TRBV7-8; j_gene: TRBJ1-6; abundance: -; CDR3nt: TGTGCCAGCAGCTTAAGCAGCCCAAATAATTCACCCCTCCACTTT; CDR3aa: CASSLSSPNNSPLHF
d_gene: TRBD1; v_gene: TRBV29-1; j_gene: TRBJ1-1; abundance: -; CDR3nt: TGCAGCGTACTCGGACAGGGGAGAGGTCAAGCTTTCTTT; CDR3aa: CSVLGQGRGQAFF
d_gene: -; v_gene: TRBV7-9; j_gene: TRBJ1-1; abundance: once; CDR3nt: TGTGCCAGCAGCTTAGTTGACAGAAGGACTGAAGCTTTCTTT; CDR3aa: CASSLVDRRTEAFF
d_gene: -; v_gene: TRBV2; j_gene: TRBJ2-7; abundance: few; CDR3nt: TGTGCCAGCAGTGTACGAGGGCCCGAGCAGTACTTC; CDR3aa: CASSVRGPEQYF
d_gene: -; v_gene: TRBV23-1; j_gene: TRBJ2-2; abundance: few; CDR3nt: TGCGCCAGCAGTCAAGGGCAGGCCGAGCGGATCGGGGAGCTGTTTTTT; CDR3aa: CASSQGQAERIGELFF
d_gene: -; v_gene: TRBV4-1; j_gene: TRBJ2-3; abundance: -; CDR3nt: TGCGCCAGCAGCCAAGCCTCAGGGGAGTCCACAGATACGCAGTATTTT; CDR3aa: CASSQASGESTDTQYF
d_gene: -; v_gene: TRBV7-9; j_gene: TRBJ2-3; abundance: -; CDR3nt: TGTGCCAGCAGCTTGGACAGCGGGACTACAGATACGCAGTATTTT; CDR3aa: CASSLDSGTTDTQYF
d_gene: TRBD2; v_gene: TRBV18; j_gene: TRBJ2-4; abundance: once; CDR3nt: TGTGCCAGCTCACCTAGCGGGGTCACCCATAATGCCAAAAACATTCAGTACTTC; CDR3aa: CASSPSGVTHNAKNIQYF
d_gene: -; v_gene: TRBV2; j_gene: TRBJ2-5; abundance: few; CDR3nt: TGTGCCAGCAGTAGAAGGGAGACCCAGTACTTC; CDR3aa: CASSRRETQYF
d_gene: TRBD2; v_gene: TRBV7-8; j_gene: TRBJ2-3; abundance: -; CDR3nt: TGTGCCAGCAGCACAGACCAGCGGGGGGTTGTATATTTT; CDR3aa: CASSTDQRGVVYF
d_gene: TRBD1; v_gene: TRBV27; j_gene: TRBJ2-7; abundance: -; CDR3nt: TGTGCCAGCACCCCGTCGCGGGACAGGGTTCACGAGCAGTACTTC; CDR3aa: CASTPSRDRVHEQYF
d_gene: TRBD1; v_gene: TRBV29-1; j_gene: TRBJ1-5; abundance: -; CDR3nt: TGCAGCGCGGGACAGGGGAATCAGCCCCAGCATTTT; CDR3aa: CSAGQGNQPQHF
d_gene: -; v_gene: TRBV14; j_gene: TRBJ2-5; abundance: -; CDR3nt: TGTGCCAGCAGCCAACAGGAGACCCAGTACTTC; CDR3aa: CASSQQETQYF
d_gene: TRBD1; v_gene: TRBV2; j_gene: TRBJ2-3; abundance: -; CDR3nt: TGTGCCAGCAGTGAAATGGCCGGGACAGGGGGTGCGGATACGCAGTATTTT; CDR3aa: CASSEMAGTGGADTQYF
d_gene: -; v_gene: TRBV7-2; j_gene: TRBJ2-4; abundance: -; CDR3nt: TGTGCCAGCAGCAAATCTCTACTAGCCAAAAACATTCAGTACTTC; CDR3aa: CASSKSLLAKNIQYF
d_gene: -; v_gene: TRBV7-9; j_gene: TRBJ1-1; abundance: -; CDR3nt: TGTGCCAGCAGCTCCTACAGGGATTTTGGCACTGAAGCTTTCTTT; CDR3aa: CASSSYRDFGTEAFF
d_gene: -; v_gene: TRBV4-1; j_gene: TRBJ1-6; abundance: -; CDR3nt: TGCGCCAGCAGCCAAGATGGCCAGAATAATTCACCCCTCCACTTT; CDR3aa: CASSQDGQNNSPLHF
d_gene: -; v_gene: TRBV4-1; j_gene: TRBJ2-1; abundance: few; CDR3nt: TGCGCCAGCAGCCAGGCTATAGCCGCCTCTGGCGAGAATGAGCAGTTCTTC; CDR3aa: CASSQAIAASGENEQFF
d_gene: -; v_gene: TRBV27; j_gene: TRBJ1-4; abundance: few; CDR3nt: TGTGCCAGCAGTTTATACGGGGGAACTAATGAAAAACTGTTTTTT; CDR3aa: CASSLYGGTNEKLFF
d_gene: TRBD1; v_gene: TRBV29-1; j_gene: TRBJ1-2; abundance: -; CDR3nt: TGCAGCGTTCGGGACAGGGGAGGATCTAACTATGGCTACACCTTC; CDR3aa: CSVRDRGGSNYGYTF
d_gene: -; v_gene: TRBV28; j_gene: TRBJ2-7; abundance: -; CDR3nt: TGTGCCGGATCCCGCGGGGACCTTAAGCACGAGCAGTACTTC; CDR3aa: CAGSRGDLKHEQYF
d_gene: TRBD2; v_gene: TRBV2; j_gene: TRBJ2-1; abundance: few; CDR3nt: TGTGCCAGCAGACTCCTAGCGGGGACGAACAATGAGCAGTTCTTC; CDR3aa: CASRLLAGTNNEQFF
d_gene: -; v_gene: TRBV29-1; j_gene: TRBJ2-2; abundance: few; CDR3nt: TGCAGCGTTGAATTCGACTGGGCGGTCTCCGGGGAGCTGTTTTTT; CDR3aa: CSVEFDWAVSGELFF
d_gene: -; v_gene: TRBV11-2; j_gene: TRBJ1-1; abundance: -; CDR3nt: TGTGCCAGCAGCCGCGTGAGCACTGAAGCTTTCTTT; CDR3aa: CASSRVSTEAFF
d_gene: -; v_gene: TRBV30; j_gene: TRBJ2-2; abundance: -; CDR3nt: TGTGCCTGGAAGCCAGGGGTGAACACCGGGGAGCTGTTTTTT; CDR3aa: CAWKPGVNTGELFF
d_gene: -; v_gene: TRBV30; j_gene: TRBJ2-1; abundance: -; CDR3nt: TGTGCCTGGAGTAAGCGTTCCAGCGGAAACAATGAGCAGTTCTTC; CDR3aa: CAWSKRSSGNNEQFF
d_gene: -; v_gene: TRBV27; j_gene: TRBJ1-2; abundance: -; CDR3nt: TGTGCCAGCAGTTCTAAAGGGGTCTATGGCTACACCTTC; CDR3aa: CASSSKGVYGYTF
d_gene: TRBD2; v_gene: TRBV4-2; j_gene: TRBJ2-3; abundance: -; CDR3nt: TGTGCCAGCAGCCCCGGACTAGGGAGGGCTACGCAGTATTTT; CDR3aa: CASSPGLGRATQYF
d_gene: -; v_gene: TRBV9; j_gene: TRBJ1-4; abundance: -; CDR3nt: TGTGCCAGCAGCGTAGAAGGCAGACCTAATGAAAAACTGTTTTTT; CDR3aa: CASSVEGRPNEKLFF
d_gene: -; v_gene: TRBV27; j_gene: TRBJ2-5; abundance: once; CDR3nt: TGTGCCAGCAGCTATCTAGTGGGCAAGACCCAGTACTTC; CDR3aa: CASSYLVGKTQYF
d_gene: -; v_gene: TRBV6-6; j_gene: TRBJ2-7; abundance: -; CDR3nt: TGTGCCAGCAGTTACAGGGGGGAGCAGTACTTC; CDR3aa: CASSYRGEQYF
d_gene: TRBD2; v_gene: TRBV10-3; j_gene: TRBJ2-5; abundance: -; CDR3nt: TGTGCCATCAGTCCCTCTAGCGGGGGGCACTGGCGGGAGACCCAGTACTTC; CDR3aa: CAISPSSGGHWRETQYF
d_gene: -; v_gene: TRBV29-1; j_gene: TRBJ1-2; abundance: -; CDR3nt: TGCAGCGTGGAGCCGAGGATTAACTATGGCTACACCTTC; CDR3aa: CSVEPRINYGYTF